This T cell receptor beta chain was sequenced in a study of shared clonotypes between healthy human individuals. On the study more broadly: Three CD4 naive, three CD4 memory, two CD8 naive and one CD8 memory plate were used per donor.

In the original analysis: Junction-only immunoSEQ sequences carried no quality scores, so filtering differed. Clones were read by immunoSEQ multiplex PCR, and TCRdb kept only the in-frame ones, dropping some. V, J and clone size reflect that table, while D and trimming were determined from the DNA. This sample has more than 2 million clones, with roughly 94% found just once. This CDR3 has 12 amino acids. The germline gives CDR1 GTSNPN, CDR2 SVGIG (reference sequence). The trim removed 7 bases at V and 5 bases at J, leaving 8 bases unmatched. Study donors comprised healthy, HIV-negative adults devoid of recent acute infection or vaccination. Splitting the CD4+ cells yielded a CD45RA+ naive subset and a CD45RA-negative memory subset.

The chain combines TRBV30 with TRBJ2-7; the match to TRBD1 covers 7 bases. The sequencing sample was made of naive CD4+ T cells sorted from blood. As to subset: CD45RA+ positively selected. The sequence was collected from a man aged 18 to 30 in good health. The CDR3 nucleotides read TGTGCCTACGAGGGGGCCGGGGACGAGCAGTACTTC. It yields the protein CAYEGAGDEQYF.